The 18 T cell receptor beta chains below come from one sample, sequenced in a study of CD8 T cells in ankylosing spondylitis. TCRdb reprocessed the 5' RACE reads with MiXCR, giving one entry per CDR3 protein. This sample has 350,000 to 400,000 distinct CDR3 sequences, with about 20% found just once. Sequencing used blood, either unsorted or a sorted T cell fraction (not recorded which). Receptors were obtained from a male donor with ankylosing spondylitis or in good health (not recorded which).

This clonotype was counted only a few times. The CDR3, as DNA: TGTGCCAGCAGTGAGGGGGGGGCAACTCAGCCCCAGCATTTT. It specifies CASSEGGATQPQHF. The chain combines TRBV6-1 with TRBJ1-5, with a tentative D call TRBD1 (6 bases). V lost 3 bases and J 6 bases, leaving 12 bases between the germline ends. Germline V gene lookup returns CDR1 MNHNS and CDR2 SASEGT. The CDR3 spans 14 residues.

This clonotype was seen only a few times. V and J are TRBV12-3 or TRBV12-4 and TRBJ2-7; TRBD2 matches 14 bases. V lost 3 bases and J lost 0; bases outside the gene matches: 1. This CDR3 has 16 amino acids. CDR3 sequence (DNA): TGTGCCAGCAGTTTGGGGACTAGCGGGAGCTCCTACGAGCAGTACTTC. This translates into CASSLGTSGSSYEQYF.

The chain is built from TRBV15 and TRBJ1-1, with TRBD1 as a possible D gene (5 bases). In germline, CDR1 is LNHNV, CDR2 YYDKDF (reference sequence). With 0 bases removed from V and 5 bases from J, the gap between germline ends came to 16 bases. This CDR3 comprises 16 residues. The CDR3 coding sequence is TGTGCCACCAGCAGAGATCGGGGTCAGGGTGGGACTGAAGCTTTCTTT. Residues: CATSRDRGQGGTEAFF.

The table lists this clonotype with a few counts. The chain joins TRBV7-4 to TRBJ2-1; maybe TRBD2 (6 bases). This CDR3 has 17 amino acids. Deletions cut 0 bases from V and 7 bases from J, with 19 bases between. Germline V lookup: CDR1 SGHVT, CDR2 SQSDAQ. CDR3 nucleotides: TGTGCCAGCAGCTTAGCGCCTAGGGAGGTTCTACCTAATGAGCAGTTCTTC. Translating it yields CASSLAPREVLPNEQFF.

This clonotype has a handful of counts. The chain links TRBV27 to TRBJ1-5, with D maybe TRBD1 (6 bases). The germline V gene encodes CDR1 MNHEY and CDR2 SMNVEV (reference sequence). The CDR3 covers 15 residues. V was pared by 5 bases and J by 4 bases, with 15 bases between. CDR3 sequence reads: CASSTGLTGNQPQHF. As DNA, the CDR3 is TGTGCCAGCAGTACGGGACTGACAGGAAATCAGCCCCAGCATTTT.

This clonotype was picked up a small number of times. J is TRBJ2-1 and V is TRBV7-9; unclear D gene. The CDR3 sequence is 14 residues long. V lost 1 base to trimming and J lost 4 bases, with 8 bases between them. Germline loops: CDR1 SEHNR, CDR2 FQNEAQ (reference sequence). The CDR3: CASSLGGEYNEQFF. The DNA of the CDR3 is TGTGCCAGCAGCTTAGGTGGCGAGTACAATGAGCAGTTCTTC.

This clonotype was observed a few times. This chain's CDR3 is CASTLGTGYTGELFF. CDR3 in DNA: TGTGCCAGCACCCTAGGGACAGGCTACACCGGGGAGCTGTTTTTT. The genes are TRBV12-3 or TRBV12-4 and TRBJ2-2; 8 nucleotides align to TRBD1. Trimming at V came to 7 bases and at J to 3 bases, leaving 7 bases not matched to a gene. The CDR3 covers 15 residues.

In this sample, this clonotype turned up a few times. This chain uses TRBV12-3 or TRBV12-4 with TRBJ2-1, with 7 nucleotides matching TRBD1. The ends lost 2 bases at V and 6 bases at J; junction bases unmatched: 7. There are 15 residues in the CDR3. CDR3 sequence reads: CASSLTDRQGNEQFF. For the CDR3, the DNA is TGTGCCAGCAGTTTAACTGACAGACAGGGCAATGAGCAGTTCTTC.

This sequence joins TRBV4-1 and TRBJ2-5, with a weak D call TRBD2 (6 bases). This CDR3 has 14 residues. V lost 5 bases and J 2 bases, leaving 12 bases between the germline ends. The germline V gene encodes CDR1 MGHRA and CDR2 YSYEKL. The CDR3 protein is CASSTISGQETQYF. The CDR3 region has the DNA TGCGCCAGCAGCACGATTAGCGGACAAGAGACCCAGTACTTC.

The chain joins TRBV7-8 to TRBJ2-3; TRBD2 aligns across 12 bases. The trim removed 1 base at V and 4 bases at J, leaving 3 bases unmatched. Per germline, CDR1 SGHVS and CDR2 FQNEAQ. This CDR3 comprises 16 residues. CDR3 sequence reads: CASSLELAGGPDTQYF. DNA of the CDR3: TGTGCCAGCAGCTTAGAGCTAGCGGGGGGGCCAGATACGCAGTATTTT.

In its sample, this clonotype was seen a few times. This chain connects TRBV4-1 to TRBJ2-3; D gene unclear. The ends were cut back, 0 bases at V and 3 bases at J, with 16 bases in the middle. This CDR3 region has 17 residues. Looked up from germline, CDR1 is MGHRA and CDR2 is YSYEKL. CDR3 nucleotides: TGCGCCAGCAGCCAAGATTTACTGTCGGCTCCAACAGATACGCAGTATTTT. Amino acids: CASSQDLLSAPTDTQYF.

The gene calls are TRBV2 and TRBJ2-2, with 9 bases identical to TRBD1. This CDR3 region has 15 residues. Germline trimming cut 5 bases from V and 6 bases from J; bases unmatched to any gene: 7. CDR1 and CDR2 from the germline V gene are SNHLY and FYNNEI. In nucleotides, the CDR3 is TGTGCCAGCAGTTTCCCGGGACAGGGCTCCGGGGAGCTGTTTTTT. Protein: CASSFPGQGSGELFF.

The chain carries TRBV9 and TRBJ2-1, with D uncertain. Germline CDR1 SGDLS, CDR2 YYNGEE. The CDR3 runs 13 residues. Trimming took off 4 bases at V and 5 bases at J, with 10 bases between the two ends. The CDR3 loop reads CASSFDQNNEQFF. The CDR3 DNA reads TGTGCCAGCAGCTTTGACCAAAACAATGAGCAGTTCTTC.

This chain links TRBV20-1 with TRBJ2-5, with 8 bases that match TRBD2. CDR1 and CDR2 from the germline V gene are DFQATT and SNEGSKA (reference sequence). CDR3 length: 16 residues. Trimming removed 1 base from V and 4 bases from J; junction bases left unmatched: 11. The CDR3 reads CSARVALAGTGETQYF. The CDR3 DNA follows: TGCAGTGCTAGAGTAGCATTAGCGGGGACTGGAGAGACCCAGTACTTC.

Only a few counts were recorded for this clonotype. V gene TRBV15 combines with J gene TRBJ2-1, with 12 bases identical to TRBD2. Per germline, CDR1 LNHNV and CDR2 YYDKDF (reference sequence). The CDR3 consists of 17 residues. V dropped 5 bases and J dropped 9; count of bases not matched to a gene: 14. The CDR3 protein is CATSGQTSGGSFGEQFF. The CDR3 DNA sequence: TGTGCCACCAGCGGACAGACTAGCGGGGGATCATTTGGTGAGCAGTTCTTC.

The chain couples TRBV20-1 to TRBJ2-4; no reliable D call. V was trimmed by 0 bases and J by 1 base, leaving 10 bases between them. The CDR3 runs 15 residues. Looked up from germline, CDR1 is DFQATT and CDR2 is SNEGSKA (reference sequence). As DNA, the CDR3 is TGCAGTGCTAGAGATTACGGTATTGCCAAAAACATTCAGTACTTC. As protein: CSARDYGIAKNIQYF.

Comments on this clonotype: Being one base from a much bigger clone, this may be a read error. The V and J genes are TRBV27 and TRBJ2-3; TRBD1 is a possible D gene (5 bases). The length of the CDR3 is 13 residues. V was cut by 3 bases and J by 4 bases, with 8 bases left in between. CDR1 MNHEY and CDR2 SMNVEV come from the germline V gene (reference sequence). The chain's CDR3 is CASSFWGSDTQYF. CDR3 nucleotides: TGTGCCAGCAGTTTTTGGGGCTCAGATACGCAGTATTTT.

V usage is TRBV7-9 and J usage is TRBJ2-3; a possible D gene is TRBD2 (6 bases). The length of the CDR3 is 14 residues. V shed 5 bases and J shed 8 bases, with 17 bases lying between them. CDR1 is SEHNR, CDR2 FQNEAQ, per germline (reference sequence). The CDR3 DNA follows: TGTGCCAGCAGCAGCCGGTTTGGGGAGGCTACGCAGTATTTT. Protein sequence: CASSSRFGEATQYF.